The 18 T cell receptor beta chains presented below share a single source sample, sequenced in a study of T cells after yellow fever vaccination. TCRdb processed the 5' RACE reads anew with MiXCR; each CDR3 protein has one entry. The sample includes about 85,000 distinct CDR3 sequences, 13% of them seen just once. The sample was CD8+ T cells not binding an NS4B(214-222) dextramer, sorted from PBMCs, taken roughly 20 days after the first yellow fever vaccination. The receptors shown here come from a man aged 18 to 30 who received the YFV17D yellow fever vaccine.

This clonotype occurred a few times. J is TRBJ2-7 and V is TRBV27; no definite D call. V dropped 6 bases and J dropped 3 bases, with 15 bases sitting between them. Germline V gene sequence: CDR1 MNHEY, CDR2 SMNVEV (reference sequence). The CDR3 runs to 14 residues. The CDR3 sequence is CASSSNFWDYEQYV. The CDR3 DNA reads as TGTGCCAGCAGCTCCAATTTCTGGGACTACGAGCAGTACGTC.

This clonotype was counted between two and nine times. This rearrangement joins TRBV12-3 or TRBV12-4 to TRBJ2-3, with TRBD1 identical over 12 bases. The CDR3 covers 16 residues. After removal of 2 bases from V and 6 bases from J, the junction contained 6 bases not matched to a gene. CDR3 in DNA: TGTGCCAGCAGTTTAACCGGGACAGGGGGCCTGGATACGCAGTATTTT. It encodes CASSLTGTGGLDTQYF.

This clonotype was seen ten or more times. The chain is built from TRBV4-3 and TRBJ2-3; D ambiguous. This CDR3 has 15 amino acids. Germline V lookup: CDR1 LGHNA, CDR2 YSLEER. The V gene lost 0 bases and the J gene lost 4 bases, with 11 bases spanning the gap. CDR3 sequence: CASSQEERTADTQYF. The CDR3 nucleotides read TGCGCCAGCAGCCAAGAGGAAAGGACCGCAGATACGCAGTATTTT.

This clonotype turned up a few times. This chain joins TRBV27 and TRBJ1-2; 7 nucleotides align to TRBD1. From germline, CDR1 is MNHEY and CDR2 SMNVEV (reference sequence). V lost 2 bases and J lost 0; bases outside the gene matches: 3. The CDR3 length is 15 residues. The CDR3 DNA is TGTGCCAGCAGTTTAAGGACAGGAGCTAACTATGGCTACACCTTC. Its translation: CASSLRTGANYGYTF.

This clonotype was picked up a small number of times. The chain uses TRBV9 and TRBJ2-5; 8 bases are shared with TRBD2. Germline loops: CDR1 SGDLS, CDR2 YYNGEE. V lost 0 bases, J lost 1 base, and 5 bases stayed unmatched. There are 16 residues in the CDR3. CDR3 loop: CASSVEGGGTQETQYF. DNA for the CDR3: TGTGCCAGCAGCGTAGAGGGCGGGGGGACCCAAGAGACCCAGTACTTC.

This clonotype showed up many times. V usage is TRBV6-4 and J usage is TRBJ2-3; TRBD2 matches 7 bases. CDR1 and CDR2 from the germline V gene are MRHNA and SNTAGT. CDR3 length equals 14 residues. The ends lost 7 bases at V and 2 bases at J; junction bases unmatched: 6. The CDR3 reads CASKRGEHTDTQYF. Written as DNA, the CDR3 is TGTGCCAGCAAACGGGGGGAACACACAGATACGCAGTATTTT.

In its sample, this clonotype was seen a few times. The chain carries TRBV6-2 or TRBV6-3 and TRBJ2-7, with TRBD2 identical over 9 bases. Germline trimming cut 0 bases from V and 4 bases from J; bases unmatched to any gene: 4. From germline, CDR1 is MNHEY and CDR2 SVGEGT. The CDR3 totals 15 residues. In DNA form, the CDR3 reads TGTGCCAGCAGTTACTCGGCGGGGGGGTTTTACGAGCAGTACGTC. This gives the protein CASSYSAGGFYEQYV.

This clonotype was found a few times. The chain joins TRBV7-2 to TRBJ2-1, with TRBD2 as a possible D gene (5 bases). The V end lost 2 bases, the J end lost 2 bases, and 13 bases lay between the germline ends. Germline CDR1 and CDR2: SGHTA and FQGNSA. CDR3 length equals 16 residues. The CDR3 DNA reads TGTGCCAGCAGCTTATTATCGGGGAGCCCCTACAATGAGCAGTTCTTC. Residues: CASSLLSGSPYNEQFF.

The rearrangement uses TRBV6-5 and TRBJ2-3; D unclear. This CDR3 is built from 15 residues. Germline V gene sequence: CDR1 MNHEY, CDR2 SVGAGI. V dropped 5 bases and J dropped 0 bases, with 12 bases sitting between them. This chain's CDR3 is CASSPPAESTDTQYF. In nucleotides, the CDR3 is TGTGCCAGCAGTCCCCCGGCGGAGAGCACAGATACGCAGTATTTT.

This clonotype was seen more than once but under ten times. The CDR3 reads CASSQWVGGHNEQFF. CDR3 sequence (DNA): TGCGCCAGCAGCCAATGGGTCGGGGGGCACAATGAGCAGTTCTTC. The chain carries TRBV4-1 and TRBJ2-1; the D gene is possibly TRBD2 (7 bases). V was cut by 2 bases and J by 5 bases, with 13 bases left in between. Germline V gene lookup returns CDR1 MGHRA and CDR2 YSYEKL. CDR3 length: 15 amino acids.

This chain uses TRBV12-3 or TRBV12-4 with TRBJ2-3, with 8 bases fitting TRBD1. The CDR3 is made up of 14 amino acids. V shed 7 bases and J 3 bases; nucleotides not matched to a gene: 6. CDR3 sequence (DNA): TGTGCCAGCACCCAGGGGGCTTCGACAGATACGCAGTATTTT. Protein product: CASTQGASTDTQYF.

The table lists this clonotype with many counts. The V gene is TRBV7-2, the J gene TRBJ2-3; TRBD2 agrees at 15 bases. CDR3 length: 16 residues. Per the germline V gene, CDR1 is SGHTA and CDR2 is FQGNSA. V lost 5 bases and J lost 6; bases outside the gene matches: 6. Here the CDR3 reads CASSGTSGGPLDTQYF. The DNA for the CDR3 is TGTGCCAGCAGCGGGACTAGCGGGGGGCCTCTGGATACGCAGTATTTT.

This clonotype was detected only a few times. The gene calls are TRBV11-2 and TRBJ2-6; D unclear. This CDR3 has 15 residues. V was clipped by 2 bases and J by 4 bases, with 9 bases between them. Germline V lookup: CDR1 SGHAT, CDR2 FQNNGV. The chain's CDR3 is CASSLKSWGANVLTF. CDR3 DNA: TGTGCCAGCAGCTTAAAATCATGGGGGGCCAACGTCCTGACTTTC. Based on the CDR3 plus reference TRBV11-2 and TRBJ2-6, the full variable domain is EAGVAQSPRYKIIEKRQSVAFWCNPISGHATLYWYQQILGQGPKLLIQFQNNGVVDDSQLPKDRFSAERLKGVDSTLKIQPAKLEDSAVYLCASSLKSWGANVLTFGAGSRLTVL.

The rearrangement joins TRBV10-2 to TRBJ2-7; maybe TRBD2 (7 bases). Germline CDR1 WSHSY, CDR2 SAAADI. Trimming left V 7 bases short and J 7 bases short, with 17 bases between. The CDR3 extends over 13 amino acids. The CDR3: CASKPTGGREQYF. CDR3 sequence (DNA): TGCGCCAGCAAACCCACCGGGGGGCGGGAGCAGTACTTC.

There are a few counts of this clonotype. The V and J genes are TRBV11-2 and TRBJ1-2; tentative D call: TRBD1 (6 bases). CDR1 and CDR2 (germline): SGHAT, FQNNGV. The CDR3 totals 16 residues. The V end was cut by 5 bases, the J end by 1 base, with 17 bases between. The CDR3 reads CASSIQRTGFNYGYTF. The DNA for the CDR3 is TGTGCCAGCAGCATCCAAAGAACAGGGTTTAACTATGGCTACACCTTC.

The rearrangement links TRBV24-1 to TRBJ1-2; D ambiguous. Trimming removed 2 bases at V and 9 bases at J, with 6 bases between. From germline, CDR1 is KGHDR and CDR2 SFDVKD. CDR3 length equals 11 residues. The CDR3 coding sequence is TGTGCCACCAGTGATTCCCCCCGCTACACCTTC. Its protein product is CATSDSPRYTF.

Comments on this clonotype: One end of the junction is discordant with germline, which a read error may explain. The chain carries TRBV28 and TRBJ1-5, with 7 nucleotides matching TRBD1. The CDR3 has 14 residues. Germline CDR1 reads MDHEN; CDR2 reads SYDVKM. The CDR3 DNA is TGTGCCAGCAGCACCCAGGGTACGGGACAGCCCAAGCATTTT. Translated, it gives CASSTQGTGQPKHF.

This clonotype was counted ten times or more. This sequence joins TRBV4-2 and TRBJ2-1; 7 nucleotides match TRBD1. Germline CDR1 is LGHNA and CDR2 is YNFKEQ. The CDR3 contains 16 residues. V dropped 0 bases and J dropped 5; count of bases not matched to a gene: 7. For the CDR3, the DNA is TGTGCCAGCAGCCAAGATCCAGGGGGAGTTCACAATGAGCAGTTCTTC. Translating gives CASSQDPGGVHNEQFF.